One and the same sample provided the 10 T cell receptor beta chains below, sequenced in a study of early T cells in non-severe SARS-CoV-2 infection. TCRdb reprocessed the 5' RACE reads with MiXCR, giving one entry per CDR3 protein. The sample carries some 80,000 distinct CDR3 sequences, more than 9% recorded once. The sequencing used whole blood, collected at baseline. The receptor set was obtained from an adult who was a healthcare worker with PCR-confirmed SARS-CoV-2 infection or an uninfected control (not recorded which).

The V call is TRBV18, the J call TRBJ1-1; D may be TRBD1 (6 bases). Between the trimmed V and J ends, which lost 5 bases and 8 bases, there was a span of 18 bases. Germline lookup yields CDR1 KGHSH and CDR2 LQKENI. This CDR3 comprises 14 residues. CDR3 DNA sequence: TGTGCCAGCTCAACGGGGGGGGGCCGTCTAGAAGCTTTCTTT. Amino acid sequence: CASSTGGGRLEAFF.

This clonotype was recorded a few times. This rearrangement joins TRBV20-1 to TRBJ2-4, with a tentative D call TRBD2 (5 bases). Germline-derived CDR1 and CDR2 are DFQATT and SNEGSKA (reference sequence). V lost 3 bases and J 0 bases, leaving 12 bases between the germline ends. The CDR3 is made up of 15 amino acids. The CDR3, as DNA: TGCAGTGCTAGGCGGGTGCGTTTAGCCAAAAACATTCAGTACTTC. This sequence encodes CSARRVRLAKNIQYF.

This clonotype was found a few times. Written as DNA, the CDR3 is TGTGCCAGCAGCTTGGATCAGGCGGGTTCACCCCTCCACTTT. It translates to CASSLDQAGSPLHF. The chain uses TRBV5-4 and TRBJ1-6; no clear D. Trimming left V 0 bases short and J 9 bases short, with 10 bases between. Germline V gene data show CDR1 as SGHNT and CDR2 as YYREEE (reference sequence). CDR3 length: 14 amino acids.

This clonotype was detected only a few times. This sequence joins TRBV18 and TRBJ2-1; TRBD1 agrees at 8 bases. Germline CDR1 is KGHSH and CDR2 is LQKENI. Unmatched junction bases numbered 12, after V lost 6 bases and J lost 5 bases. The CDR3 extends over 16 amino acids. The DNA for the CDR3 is TGTGCCAGCTCGAGATCTCTGGGGACAGGAGACAATGAGCAGTTCTTC. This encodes CASSRSLGTGDNEQFF.

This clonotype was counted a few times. The CDR3 loop reads CASSVREGTHEQYF. The CDR3 DNA reads TGTGCCAGCAGCGTAAGGGAAGGGACCCACGAGCAGTACTTC. The chain carries TRBV9 and TRBJ2-7, with D possibly called TRBD1 or TRBD2 (5 bases each). This CDR3 is built from 14 residues. The ends were cut back, 1 base at V and 5 bases at J, with 13 bases in the middle. CDR1 SGDLS and CDR2 YYNGEE come from the germline V gene. The full variable domain, in which reference TRBV9 and TRBJ2-7 provide the parts outside the CDR3, is DSGVTQTPKHLITATGQRVTLRCSPRSGDLSVYWYQQSLDQGLQFLIQYYNGEERAKGNILERFSAQQFPDLHSELNLSSLELGDSALYFCASSVREGTHEQYFGPGTRLTVT.

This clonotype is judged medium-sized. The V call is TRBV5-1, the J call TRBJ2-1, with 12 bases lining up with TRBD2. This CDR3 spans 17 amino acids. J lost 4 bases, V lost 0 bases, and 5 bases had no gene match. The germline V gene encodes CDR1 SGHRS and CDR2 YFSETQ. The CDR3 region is CASSLASLAGGYNEQFF. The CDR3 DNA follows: TGCGCCAGCAGCTTGGCCTCCCTAGCGGGAGGGTACAATGAGCAGTTCTTC.

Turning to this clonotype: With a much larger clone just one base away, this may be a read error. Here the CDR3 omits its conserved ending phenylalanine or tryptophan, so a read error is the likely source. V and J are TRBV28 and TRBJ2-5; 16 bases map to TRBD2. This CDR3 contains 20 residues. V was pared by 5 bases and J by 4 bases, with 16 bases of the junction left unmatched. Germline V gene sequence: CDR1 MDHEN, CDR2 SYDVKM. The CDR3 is CASSGAKKGLAGGPRETQYS. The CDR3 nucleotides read TGTGCCAGCAGTGGGGCAAAAAAGGGACTAGCGGGAGGGCCAAGAGAGACCCAGTACTCC.

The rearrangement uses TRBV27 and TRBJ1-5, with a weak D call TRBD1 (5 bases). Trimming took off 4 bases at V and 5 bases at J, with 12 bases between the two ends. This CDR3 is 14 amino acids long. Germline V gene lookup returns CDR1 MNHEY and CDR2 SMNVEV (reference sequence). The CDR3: CASSSTGPYQPQHF. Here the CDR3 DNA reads TGTGCCAGCAGTTCCACAGGTCCTTATCAGCCCCAGCATTTT.

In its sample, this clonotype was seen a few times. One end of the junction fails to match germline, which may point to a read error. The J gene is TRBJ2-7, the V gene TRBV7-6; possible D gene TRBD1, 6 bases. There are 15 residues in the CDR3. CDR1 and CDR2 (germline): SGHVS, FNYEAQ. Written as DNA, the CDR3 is TGTGTCAGCAGCCCCAGGGGCCCTAGCTCCTACGAGCAGTACTTC. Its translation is CVSSPRGPSSYEQYF.

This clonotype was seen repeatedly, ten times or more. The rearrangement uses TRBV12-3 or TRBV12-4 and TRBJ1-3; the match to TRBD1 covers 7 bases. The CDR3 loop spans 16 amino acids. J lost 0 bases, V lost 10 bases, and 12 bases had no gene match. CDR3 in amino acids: CATVRGQIFSGNTIYF. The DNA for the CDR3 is TGTGCCACCGTGAGGGGACAGATATTCTCTGGAAACACCATATATTTT.